This TCR beta chain was sequenced during a study of T cells after yellow fever vaccination. This clonotype was recorded at least ten times. The antigen remains unidentified. Points from the study as a whole: Post-booster samples contained most primary-vaccination clones (approximately 97% CD4, almost 90% CD8).

V lost 8 bases and J lost 1; bases outside the gene matches: 0. The length of the CDR3 is 13 residues. Germline assignment: CDR1 ENHRY and CDR2 SYGVKD. A 5'RACE template-switching step, the method used to make TCR cDNA, added a universal primer site and UMIs. TCRdb re-derived calls from the 5' RACE reads in MiXCR, one entry per CDR3 protein. Among about 300,000 distinct CDR3 sequences, 3% to 4.5% were seen once, and the ten largest hold 20% to 25%. This clonotype was obtained from a man aged 18 to 35 who received the YFV17D yellow fever vaccine. The material was PBMCs, obtained 5 days after the yellow fever booster vaccination. This chain joins TRBV10-3 and TRBJ2-2, with 8 bases aligning to TRBD1. DNA for the CDR3: TGTGCCATCGGGACAGGGAACACCGGGGAGCTGTTTTTT. Translated, it gives CAIGTGNTGELFF.